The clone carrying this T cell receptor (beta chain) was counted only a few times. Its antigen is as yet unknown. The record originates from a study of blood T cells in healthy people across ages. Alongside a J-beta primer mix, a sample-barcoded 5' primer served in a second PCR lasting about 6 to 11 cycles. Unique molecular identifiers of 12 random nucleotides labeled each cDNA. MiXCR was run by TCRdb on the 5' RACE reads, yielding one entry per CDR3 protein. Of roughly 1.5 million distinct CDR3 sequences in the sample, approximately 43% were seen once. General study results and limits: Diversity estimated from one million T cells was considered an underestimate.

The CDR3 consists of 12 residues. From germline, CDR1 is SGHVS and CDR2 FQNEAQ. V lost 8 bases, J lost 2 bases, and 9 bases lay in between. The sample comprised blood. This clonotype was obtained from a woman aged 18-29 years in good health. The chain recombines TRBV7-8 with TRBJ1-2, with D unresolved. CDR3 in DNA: TGTGCCAGCGGCGTAGCGAACTATGGCTACACCTTC. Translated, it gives CASGVANYGYTF.